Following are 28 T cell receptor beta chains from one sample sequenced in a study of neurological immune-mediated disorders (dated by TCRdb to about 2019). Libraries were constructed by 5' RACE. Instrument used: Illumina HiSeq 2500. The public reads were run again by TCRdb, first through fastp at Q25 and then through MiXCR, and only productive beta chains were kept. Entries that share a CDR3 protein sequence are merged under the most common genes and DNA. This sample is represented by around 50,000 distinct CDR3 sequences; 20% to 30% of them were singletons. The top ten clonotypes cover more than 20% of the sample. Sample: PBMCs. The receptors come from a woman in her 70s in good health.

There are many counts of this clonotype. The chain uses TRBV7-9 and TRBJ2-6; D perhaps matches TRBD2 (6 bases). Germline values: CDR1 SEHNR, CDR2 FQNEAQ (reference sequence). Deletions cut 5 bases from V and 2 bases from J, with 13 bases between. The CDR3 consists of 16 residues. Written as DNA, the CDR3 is TGTGCCAGCAGCGGGGGGTTCCTCCCTGGGGCCAACGTCCTGACTTTC. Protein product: CASSGGFLPGANVLTF.

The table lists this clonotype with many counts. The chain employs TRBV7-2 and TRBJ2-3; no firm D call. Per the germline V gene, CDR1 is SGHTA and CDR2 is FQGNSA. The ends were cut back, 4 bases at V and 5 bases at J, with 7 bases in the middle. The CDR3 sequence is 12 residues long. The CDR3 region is CASSSYGDTQYF. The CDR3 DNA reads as TGTGCCAGCAGCTCATACGGAGATACGCAGTATTTT.

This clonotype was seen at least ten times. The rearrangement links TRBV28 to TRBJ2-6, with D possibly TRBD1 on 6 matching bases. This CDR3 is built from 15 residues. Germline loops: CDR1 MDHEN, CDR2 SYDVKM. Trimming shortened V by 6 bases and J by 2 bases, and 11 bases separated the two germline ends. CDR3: CASRDRGTGANVLTF. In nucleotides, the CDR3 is TGTGCCAGCAGGGATAGGGGGACTGGGGCCAACGTCCTGACTTTC.

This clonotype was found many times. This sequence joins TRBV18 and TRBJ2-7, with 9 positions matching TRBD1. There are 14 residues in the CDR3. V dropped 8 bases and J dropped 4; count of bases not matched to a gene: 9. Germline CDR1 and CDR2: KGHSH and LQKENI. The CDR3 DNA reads TGTGCCAGCGCCACGGGACAGGGAGTTTACGAGCAGTACTTC. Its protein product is CASATGQGVYEQYF.

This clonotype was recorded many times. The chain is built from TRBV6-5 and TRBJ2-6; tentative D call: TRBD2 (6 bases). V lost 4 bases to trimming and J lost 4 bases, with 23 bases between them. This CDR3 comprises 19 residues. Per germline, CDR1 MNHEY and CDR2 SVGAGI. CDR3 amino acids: CASSSRGGGILAGANVLTF. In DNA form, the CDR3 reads TGTGCCAGCAGTTCCAGAGGTGGGGGGATTTTGGCCGGGGCCAACGTCCTGACTTTC.

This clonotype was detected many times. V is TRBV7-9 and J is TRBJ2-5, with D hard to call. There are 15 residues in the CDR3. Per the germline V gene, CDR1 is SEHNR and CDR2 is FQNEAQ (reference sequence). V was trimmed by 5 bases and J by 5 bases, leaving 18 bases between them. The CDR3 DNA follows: TGTGCCAGCAGCCCCCGGGTCCTCGACGGGGAGACCCAGTACTTC. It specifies CASSPRVLDGETQYF.

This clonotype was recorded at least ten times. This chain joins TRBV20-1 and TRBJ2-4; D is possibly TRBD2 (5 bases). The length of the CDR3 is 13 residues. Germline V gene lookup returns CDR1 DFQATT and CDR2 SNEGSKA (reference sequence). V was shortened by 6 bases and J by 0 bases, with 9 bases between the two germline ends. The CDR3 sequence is CSAGLPAKNIQYF. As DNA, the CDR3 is TGCAGTGCCGGACTCCCAGCCAAAAACATTCAGTACTTC.

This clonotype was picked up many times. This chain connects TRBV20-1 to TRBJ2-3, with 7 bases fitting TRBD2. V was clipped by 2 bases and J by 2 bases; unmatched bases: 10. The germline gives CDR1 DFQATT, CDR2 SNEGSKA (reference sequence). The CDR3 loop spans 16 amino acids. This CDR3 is CSARLRASGFTDTQYF. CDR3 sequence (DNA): TGCAGTGCTAGATTGAGGGCTAGCGGATTCACAGATACGCAGTATTTT.

The CDR3 sequence is CASSLGDGTAINNEQFF. The CDR3 DNA follows: TGCGCCAGCAGCTTGGGCGATGGGACAGCAATAAACAATGAGCAGTTCTTC. V and J are TRBV5-1 and TRBJ2-1; 7 bases match TRBD1. V shed 0 bases and J 5 bases; nucleotides not matched to a gene: 11. Germline V lookup: CDR1 SGHRS, CDR2 YFSETQ. There are 17 residues in the CDR3.

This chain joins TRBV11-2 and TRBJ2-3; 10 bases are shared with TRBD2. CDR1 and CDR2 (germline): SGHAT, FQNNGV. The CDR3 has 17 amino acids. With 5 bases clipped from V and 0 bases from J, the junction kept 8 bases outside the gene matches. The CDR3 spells CASSPWTSGHSTDTQYF. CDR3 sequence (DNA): TGTGCCAGCAGCCCGTGGACTAGCGGCCATAGCACAGATACGCAGTATTTT.

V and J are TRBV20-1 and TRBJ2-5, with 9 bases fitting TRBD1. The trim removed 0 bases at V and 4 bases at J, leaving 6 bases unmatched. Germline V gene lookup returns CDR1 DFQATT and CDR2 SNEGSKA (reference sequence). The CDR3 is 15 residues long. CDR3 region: CSAREGQGITETQYF. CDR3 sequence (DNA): TGCAGTGCTAGAGAGGGACAGGGAATCACAGAGACCCAGTACTTC.

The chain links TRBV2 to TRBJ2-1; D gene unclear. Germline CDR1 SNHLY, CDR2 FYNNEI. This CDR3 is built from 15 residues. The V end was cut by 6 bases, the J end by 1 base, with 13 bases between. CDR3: CASRANMMSYNEQFF. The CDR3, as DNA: TGTGCCAGCAGGGCTAACATGATGTCCTACAATGAGCAGTTCTTC.

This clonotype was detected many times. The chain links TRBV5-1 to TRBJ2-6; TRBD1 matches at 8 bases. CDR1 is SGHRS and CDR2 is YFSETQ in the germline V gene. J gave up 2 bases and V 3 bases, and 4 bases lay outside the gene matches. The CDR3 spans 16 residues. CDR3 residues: CASSWQQGAGANVLTF. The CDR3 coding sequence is TGCGCCAGCAGCTGGCAACAGGGGGCTGGGGCCAACGTCCTGACTTTC.

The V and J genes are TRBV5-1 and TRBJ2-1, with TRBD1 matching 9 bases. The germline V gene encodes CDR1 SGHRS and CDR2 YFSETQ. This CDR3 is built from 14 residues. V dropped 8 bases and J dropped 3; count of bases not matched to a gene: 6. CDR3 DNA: TGCGCCAGTACAGAGGGACAGGGCTACAATGAGCAGTTCTTC. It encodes CASTEGQGYNEQFF. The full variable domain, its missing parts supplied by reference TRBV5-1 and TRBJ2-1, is KAGVTQTPRYLIKTRGQQVTLSCSPISGHRSVSWYQQTPGQGLQFLFEYFSETQRNKGNFPGRFSGRQFSNSRSEMNVSTLELGDSALYLCASTEGQGYNEQFFGPGTRLTVL.

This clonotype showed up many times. The CDR3: CASSLQGENTGELFF. The CDR3 DNA reads TGCGCCAGCAGCCTTCAGGGGGAAAACACCGGGGAGCTGTTTTTT. The chain joins TRBV4-1 to TRBJ2-2; 7 nucleotides match TRBD1. V shed 4 bases and J 2 bases; nucleotides not matched to a gene: 4. Looked up from germline, CDR1 is MGHRA and CDR2 is YSYEKL. This CDR3 spans 15 amino acids.

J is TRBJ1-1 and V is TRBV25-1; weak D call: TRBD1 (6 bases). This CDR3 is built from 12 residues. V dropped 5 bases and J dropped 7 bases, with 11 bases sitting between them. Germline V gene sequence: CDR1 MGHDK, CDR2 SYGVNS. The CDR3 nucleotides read TGTGCCAGCAGTAAAGGACAGAGTGAAGCTTTCTTT. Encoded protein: CASSKGQSEAFF.

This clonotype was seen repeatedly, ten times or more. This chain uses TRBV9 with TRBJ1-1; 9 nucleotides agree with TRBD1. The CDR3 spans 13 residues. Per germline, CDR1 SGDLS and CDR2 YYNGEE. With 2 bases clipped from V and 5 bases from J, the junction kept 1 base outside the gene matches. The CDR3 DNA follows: TGTGCCAGCAGCGTTGACAGGGGGACTGAAGCTTTCTTT. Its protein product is CASSVDRGTEAFF.

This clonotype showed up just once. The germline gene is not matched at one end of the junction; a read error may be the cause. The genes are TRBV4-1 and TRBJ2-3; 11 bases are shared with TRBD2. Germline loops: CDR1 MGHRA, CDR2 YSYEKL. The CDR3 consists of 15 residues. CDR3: CASSQLAGGQDKQYF. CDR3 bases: TGTGCCAGCAGCCAATTAGCGGGAGGGCAAGATAAGCAGTATTTT.

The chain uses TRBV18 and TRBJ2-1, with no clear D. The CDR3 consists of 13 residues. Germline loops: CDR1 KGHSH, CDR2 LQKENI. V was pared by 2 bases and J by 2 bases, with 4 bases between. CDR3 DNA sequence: TGTGCCAGCTCACCAGGACCCTACAATGAGCAGTTCTTC. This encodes CASSPGPYNEQFF.

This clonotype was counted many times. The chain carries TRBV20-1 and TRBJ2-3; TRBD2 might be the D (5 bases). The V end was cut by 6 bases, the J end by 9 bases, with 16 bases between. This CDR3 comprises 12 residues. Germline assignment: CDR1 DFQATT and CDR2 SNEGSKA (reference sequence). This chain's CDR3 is CSAPPEGATQYF. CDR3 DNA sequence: TGCAGTGCCCCCCCAGAGGGAGCGACGCAGTATTTT.

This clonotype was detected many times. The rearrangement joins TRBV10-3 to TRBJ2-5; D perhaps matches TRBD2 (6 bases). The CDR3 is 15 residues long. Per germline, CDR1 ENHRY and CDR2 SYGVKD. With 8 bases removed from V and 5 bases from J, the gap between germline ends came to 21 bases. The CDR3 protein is CAISVGTGAGETQYF. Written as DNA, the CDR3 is TGTGCCATCTCGGTCGGGACGGGAGCAGGGGAGACCCAGTACTTC.

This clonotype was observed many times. CDR3 sequence: CASSLAGGMTEAFF. The CDR3 region has the DNA TGCGCCAGCAGCTTGGCTGGGGGCATGACTGAAGCTTTCTTT. This chain uses TRBV5-1 with TRBJ1-1; perhaps TRBD1 as D (6 bases). Trimming removed 0 bases from V and 5 bases from J, with 11 bases in between. CDR1 and CDR2 from the germline V gene are SGHRS and YFSETQ. The CDR3 sequence is 14 residues long.

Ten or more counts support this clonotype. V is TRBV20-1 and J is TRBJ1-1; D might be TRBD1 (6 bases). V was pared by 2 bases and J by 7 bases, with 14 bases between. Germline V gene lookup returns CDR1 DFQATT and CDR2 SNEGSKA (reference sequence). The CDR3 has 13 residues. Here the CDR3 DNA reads TGCAGTGCTAGATCCGGACAGTTAATTGAAGCTTTCTTT. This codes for CSARSGQLIEAFF.

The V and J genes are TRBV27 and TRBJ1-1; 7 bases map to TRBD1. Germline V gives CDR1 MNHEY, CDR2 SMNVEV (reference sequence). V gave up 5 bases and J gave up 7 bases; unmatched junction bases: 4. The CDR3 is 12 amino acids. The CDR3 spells CASSTYRGEAFF. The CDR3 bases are TGTGCCAGCAGTACCTACAGGGGTGAAGCTTTCTTT.

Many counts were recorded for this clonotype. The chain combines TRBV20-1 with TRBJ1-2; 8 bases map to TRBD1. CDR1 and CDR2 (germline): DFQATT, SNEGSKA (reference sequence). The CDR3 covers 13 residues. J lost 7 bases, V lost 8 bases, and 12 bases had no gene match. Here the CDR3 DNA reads TGCAGTCACCCGAGGGCAGGGGGCGGTGGCTACACCTTC. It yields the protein CSHPRAGGGGYTF.

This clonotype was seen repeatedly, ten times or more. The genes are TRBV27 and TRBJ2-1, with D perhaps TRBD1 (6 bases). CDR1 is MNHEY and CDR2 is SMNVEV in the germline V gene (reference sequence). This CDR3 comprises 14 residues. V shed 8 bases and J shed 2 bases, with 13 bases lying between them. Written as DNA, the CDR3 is TGTGCCAGCTCGTACAGGGATACCTACAATGAGCAGTTCTTC. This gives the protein CASSYRDTYNEQFF.

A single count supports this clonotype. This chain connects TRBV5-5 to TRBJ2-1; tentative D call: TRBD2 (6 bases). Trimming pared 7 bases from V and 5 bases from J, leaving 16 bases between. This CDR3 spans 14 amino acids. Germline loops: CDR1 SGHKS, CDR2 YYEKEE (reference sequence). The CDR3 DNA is TGTGCCAGCTGGGGGACTGGGTCCCACAATGAGCAGTTCTTC. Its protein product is CASWGTGSHNEQFF.

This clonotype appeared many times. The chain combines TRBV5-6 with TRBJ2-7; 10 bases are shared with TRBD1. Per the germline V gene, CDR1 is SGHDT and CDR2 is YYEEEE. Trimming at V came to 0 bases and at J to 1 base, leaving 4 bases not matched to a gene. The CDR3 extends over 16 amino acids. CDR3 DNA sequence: TGTGCCAGCAGCTTGGCCGGGACAGGGGTGTCCTACGAGCAGTACTTC. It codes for CASSLAGTGVSYEQYF.